What follows is one TCR beta chain and its context. These data originate in a study of blood T cell repertoires in COVID-19. On the study more broadly: In each case, the material was cDNA or gDNA derived from T cells, B-cell-depleted T cells, or PBMCs.

The data were produced by immunoSEQ multiplex PCR, yet TCRdb's version contains in-frame clones alone and is incomplete. The top ten clones hold 3% of a sample with 250,000 or so clones, nearly 90% of them seen once. From germline, CDR1 is LNHDA and CDR2 SQIVND (reference sequence). The CDR3 has 13 amino acids. This chain connects TRBV19 to TRBJ1-3; D uncertain. What was sequenced was peripheral blood. This sequence originates from a young man with active or convalescent COVID-19. The DNA of the CDR3 is TGTGCGGGTCAAACGGGCTCTGGAAACACCATATATTTT. It yields the protein CAGQTGSGNTIYF.